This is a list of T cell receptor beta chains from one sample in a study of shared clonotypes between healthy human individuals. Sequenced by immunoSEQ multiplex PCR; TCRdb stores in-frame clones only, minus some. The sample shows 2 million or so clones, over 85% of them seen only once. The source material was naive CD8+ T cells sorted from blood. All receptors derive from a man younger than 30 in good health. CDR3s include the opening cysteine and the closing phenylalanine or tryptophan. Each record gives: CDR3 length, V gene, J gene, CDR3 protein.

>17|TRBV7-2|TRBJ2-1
CASSLTIGSGSLSEQFF
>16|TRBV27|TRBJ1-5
CASSPMGRGGNQPQHF
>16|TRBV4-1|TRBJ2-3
CASSQALAGGTDTQYF
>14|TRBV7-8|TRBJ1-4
CASSLPGVGEKLFF
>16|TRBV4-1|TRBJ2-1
CASSQDSPMIYNEQFF
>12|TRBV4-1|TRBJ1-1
CASEGTGDEAFF
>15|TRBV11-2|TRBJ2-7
CASSLDRTSGYEQYF
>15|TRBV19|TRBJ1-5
CASTPGTGGLKPQHF
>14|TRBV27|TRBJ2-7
CASTPGQGINEQYF
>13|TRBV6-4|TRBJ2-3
CASSDVAGDTQYF
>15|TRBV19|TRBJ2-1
CASSISAKAGNEQFF
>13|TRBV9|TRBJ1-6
CASSPYEGSPLHF
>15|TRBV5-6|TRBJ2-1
CASSAAGTDENEQFF
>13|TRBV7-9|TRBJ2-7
CASSKTGSYEQYF
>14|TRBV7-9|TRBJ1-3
CASSRTGSGNTIYF
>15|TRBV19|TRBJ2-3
CASASTSVSTDTQYF
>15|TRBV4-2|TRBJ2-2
CASSQRKDRDGELFF
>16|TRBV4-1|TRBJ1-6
CASSQDWDSYNSPLHF
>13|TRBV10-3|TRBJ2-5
CAIGPDSQETQYF
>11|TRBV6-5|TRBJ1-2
CASRSGEGYTF
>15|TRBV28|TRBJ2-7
CASSFRGIRSYEQYF
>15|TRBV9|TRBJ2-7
CASSVAGTGEGEQYF
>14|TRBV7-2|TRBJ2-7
CASSLPGLVHEQYF
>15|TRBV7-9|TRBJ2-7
CASSLASGTSVEQYF
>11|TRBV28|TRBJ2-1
CASSAPNEQFF
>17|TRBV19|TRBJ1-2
CASSNRDRGAFGYGYTF
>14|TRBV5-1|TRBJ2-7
CASSWTSIFNEQYF
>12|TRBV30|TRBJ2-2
CAIQGFTGELFF
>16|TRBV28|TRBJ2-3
CASSLPRGTRVGTQYF
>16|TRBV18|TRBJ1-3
CASSPITGKNGNTIYF
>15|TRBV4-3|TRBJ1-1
CASSQDLRVQTEAFF
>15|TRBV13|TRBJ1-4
CASRQQGATNEKLFF
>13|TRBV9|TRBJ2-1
CASSVAGGNEQFF
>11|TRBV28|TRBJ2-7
CATTNSYEQYF
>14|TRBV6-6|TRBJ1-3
CASSLTGAGNTIYF
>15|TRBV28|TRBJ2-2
CASSFIWERTGELFF
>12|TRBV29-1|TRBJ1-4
CSVGTGEEKLFF
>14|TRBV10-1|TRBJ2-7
CASSILEDTYEQYF
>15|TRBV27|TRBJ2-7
CASSWASGGLYEQYF
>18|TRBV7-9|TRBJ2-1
CASSYGPEVAAYYNEQFF